This T cell receptor beta chain was sequenced during a study of early T cells in non-severe SARS-CoV-2 infection. As for the study in general: Unsorted whole blood bulk RNA was sequenced, with unpaired chains.

This clonotype was found a few times. Antigen: not known. Each single cDNA molecule received a unique molecular identifier. MiXCR, applied by TCRdb to the 5' RACE reads, yields one record per CDR3 protein. The sample has roughly 63,000 distinct CDR3 sequences, approximately 12% seen once. Whole-study results and caveats: In VDJdb matching, anti-spike CD8 responses were favored while private and CD4 specificities went missing.

CDR1 and CDR2 (germline): DFQATT, SNEGSKA (reference sequence). V gave up 1 base and J gave up 5 bases, with 22 bases separating them. There are 17 residues in the CDR3. V usage is TRBV20-1 and J usage is TRBJ2-3; D perhaps matches TRBD2 (5 bases). The starting material was whole blood, obtained at baseline. The sequence came from an adult who was a healthcare worker with PCR-confirmed SARS-CoV-2 infection or an uninfected control (not recorded which). The donor label of this sample is uncertain. For the CDR3, the DNA is TGCAGTGCTAGAGCAGGCGGGCGCGCTTATTTAAGAGATACGCAGTATTTT. This encodes CSARAGGRAYLRDTQYF.